The rows below give T cell receptor beta chains drawn from one sample of a study of blood T cell repertoires in COVID-19. The table came from immunoSEQ multiplex PCR; TCRdb's copy has only in-frame clones and leaves some out. The sample has around 130,000 clones, approximately 89% seen once. The material sequenced was peripheral blood. Receptors originate from a human donor in a cohort sampled during active COVID-19. Both conserved end residues are part of each CDR3. The D gene is left open where the match is weak. Expanded clones get a size class; other rows say once, few or many, or leave the size out.

abundance: .
v_gene: TRBV4-3
j_gene: TRBJ2-3
d_gene: TRBD2
CDR3aa: CASSQDAASGGYAQYF
CDR3nt: TGCGCCAGCAGCCAAGATGCGGCTAGCGGGGGGTATGCGCAGTATTTT

abundance: .
v_gene: TRBV5-6
j_gene: TRBJ1-1
d_gene: TRBD1
CDR3aa: CASRGTGGLTEAFF
CDR3nt: TGTGCCAGCAGGGGCACAGGGGGGTTGACTGAAGCTTTCTTT

abundance: .
v_gene: TRBV2
j_gene: TRBJ2-5
d_gene: .
CDR3aa: CASSPQGGTETQYF
CDR3nt: TGTGCCAGCAGTCCCCAGGGCGGGACAGAGACCCAGTACTTC

abundance: .
v_gene: TRBV30
j_gene: TRBJ2-5
d_gene: .
CDR3aa: CAWNSGGAGETQYF
CDR3nt: TGTGCCTGGAACTCGGGGGGCGCCGGAGAGACCCAGTACTTC

abundance: .
v_gene: TRBV28
j_gene: TRBJ2-1
d_gene: .
CDR3aa: CASTQGGSYNEQFF
CDR3nt: TGTGCCAGCACCCAAGGGGGCTCCTACAATGAGCAGTTCTTC

abundance: .
v_gene: TRBV5-5
j_gene: TRBJ2-3
d_gene: .
CDR3aa: CASSLRTVVLSTDTQYF
CDR3nt: TGTGCCAGCAGCCTACGGACAGTTGTCCTTAGCACAGATACGCAGTATTTT

abundance: .
v_gene: TRBV6-2/TRBV6-3
j_gene: TRBJ2-5
d_gene: TRBD2
CDR3aa: CASSPTGSGRGETQYF
CDR3nt: TGTGCCAGCAGCCCAACCGGGAGCGGGAGGGGAGAGACCCAGTACTTC

abundance: .
v_gene: TRBV18
j_gene: TRBJ2-5
d_gene: .
CDR3aa: CASSPVDFQETQYF
CDR3nt: TGTGCCAGCTCACCGGTGGACTTCCAAGAGACCCAGTACTTC

abundance: .
v_gene: TRBV30
j_gene: TRBJ1-1
d_gene: .
CDR3aa: CAWIPPMGGGLAFF
CDR3nt: TGTGCCTGGATTCCTCCCATGGGCGGGGGTTTGGCTTTCTTT

abundance: .
v_gene: TRBV6-1
j_gene: TRBJ1-1
d_gene: .
CDR3aa: CASNRDTPNTEAFF
CDR3nt: TGTGCCAGCAACCGGGACACACCGAACACTGAAGCTTTCTTT

abundance: .
v_gene: TRBV25-1
j_gene: TRBJ1-5
d_gene: .
CDR3aa: CASSEAGHSNQPQHF
CDR3nt: TGTGCCAGCAGTGAGGCGGGGCATAGCAATCAGCCCCAGCATTTT

abundance: .
v_gene: TRBV7-2
j_gene: TRBJ2-2
d_gene: .
CDR3aa: CASSSDRFTGELFF
CDR3nt: TGTGCCAGCAGTTCTGACAGATTCACCGGGGAGCTGTTTTTT

abundance: .
v_gene: TRBV27
j_gene: TRBJ1-2
d_gene: TRBD1
CDR3aa: CASTTGTGKNYGYTF
CDR3nt: TGTGCCAGCACCACCGGGACAGGGAAAAACTATGGCTACACCTTC

abundance: .
v_gene: TRBV10-1
j_gene: TRBJ2-7
d_gene: TRBD2
CDR3aa: CASRPAGKWYF
CDR3nt: TGCGCCAGCAGGCCAGCGGGGAAGTGGTACTTC

abundance: .
v_gene: TRBV7-2
j_gene: TRBJ2-2
d_gene: .
CDR3aa: CASSLDRVGTGELFF
CDR3nt: TGTGCCAGCAGCTTAGACAGGGTTGGCACCGGGGAGCTGTTTTTT

abundance: .
v_gene: TRBV7-2
j_gene: TRBJ1-6
d_gene: TRBD1
CDR3aa: CASSGGTGGSSPLHF
CDR3nt: TGTGCCAGCAGCGGGGGGACAGGGGGCTCTTCACCCCTCCACTTT

abundance: .
v_gene: TRBV7-2
j_gene: TRBJ1-2
d_gene: TRBD1
CDR3aa: CASSTWDRGLYGYTF
CDR3nt: TGTGCCAGCAGCACCTGGGACAGGGGCCTCTATGGCTACACCTTC

abundance: .
v_gene: TRBV10-2
j_gene: TRBJ2-3
d_gene: .
CDR3aa: CASSDSAGTDTQYF
CDR3nt: TGCGCCAGCAGTGATTCCGCGGGCACAGATACGCAGTATTTT

abundance: .
v_gene: TRBV19
j_gene: TRBJ1-1
d_gene: TRBD1
CDR3aa: CASSAGGTEAFF
CDR3nt: TGTGCCAGTAGCGCAGGGGGCACTGAAGCTTTCTTT

abundance: once
v_gene: TRBV5-1
j_gene: TRBJ2-3
d_gene: .
CDR3aa: CASSLQGLPTDTQYF
CDR3nt: TGCGCCAGCAGCTTGCAAGGACTACCCACAGATACGCAGTATTTT

abundance: .
v_gene: TRBV15
j_gene: TRBJ2-4
d_gene: .
CDR3aa: CATSRGANIQYF
CDR3nt: TGTGCCACCAGCAGGGGGGCAAACATTCAGTACTTC

abundance: .
v_gene: TRBV15
j_gene: TRBJ1-1
d_gene: .
CDR3aa: CATSTLGAGLNTEAFF
CDR3nt: TGTGCCACCAGCACCCTTGGAGCGGGGCTGAACACTGAAGCTTTCTTT

abundance: .
v_gene: TRBV12-3/TRBV12-4
j_gene: TRBJ1-6
d_gene: .
CDR3aa: CASSRQGNSPLHF
CDR3nt: TGTGCCAGCAGTCGCCAGGGGAATTCACCCCTCCACTTT

abundance: .
v_gene: TRBV6-2/TRBV6-3
j_gene: TRBJ2-1
d_gene: TRBD2
CDR3aa: CASSPAGGPYNEQFF
CDR3nt: TGTGCCAGCAGCCCAGCGGGAGGGCCGTACAATGAGCAGTTCTTC

abundance: .
v_gene: TRBV6-2/TRBV6-3
j_gene: TRBJ2-1
d_gene: TRBD2
CDR3aa: CASSYKLAGGDNEQFF
CDR3nt: TGTGCCAGCAGTTACAAGCTAGCGGGAGGAGACAATGAGCAGTTCTTC

abundance: .
v_gene: TRBV6-6
j_gene: TRBJ2-3
d_gene: TRBD2
CDR3aa: CASSGVEREGTDTQYF
CDR3nt: TGTGCCAGCAGTGGCGTAGAGCGGGAGGGGACAGATACGCAGTATTTT

abundance: .
v_gene: TRBV20-1
j_gene: TRBJ2-3
d_gene: .
CDR3aa: CSASQVVADTQYF
CDR3nt: TGCAGTGCTAGTCAGGTTGTTGCAGATACGCAGTATTTT

abundance: .
v_gene: TRBV7-2
j_gene: TRBJ1-1
d_gene: TRBD1
CDR3aa: CASSSDRGLEAFF
CDR3nt: TGTGCCAGCAGCTCCGACAGGGGGCTTGAAGCTTTCTTT

abundance: .
v_gene: TRBV5-4
j_gene: TRBJ1-1
d_gene: .
CDR3aa: CASSPPRQNTEAFF
CDR3nt: TGTGCCAGCAGCCCTCCGAGGCAGAACACTGAAGCTTTCTTT

abundance: .
v_gene: TRBV12-3/TRBV12-4
j_gene: TRBJ1-2
d_gene: .
CDR3aa: CASTPREGGYTF
CDR3nt: TGTGCCAGCACCCCTCGGGAGGGTGGCTACACCTTC

abundance: once
v_gene: TRBV7-9
j_gene: TRBJ1-4
d_gene: .
CDR3aa: CASSPRQLNEKLFF
CDR3nt: TGTGCCAGCAGCCCCCGTCAACTAAATGAAAAACTGTTTTTT

abundance: .
v_gene: TRBV18
j_gene: TRBJ2-5
d_gene: .
CDR3aa: CASSPQGMVTQYF
CDR3nt: TGTGCCAGCTCACCTCAGGGAATGGTGACCCAGTACTTC

abundance: .
v_gene: TRBV2
j_gene: TRBJ1-6
d_gene: .
CDR3aa: CASRHRDNTYNSPLHF
CDR3nt: TGTGCCAGCAGGCACCGGGACAACACCTATAATTCACCCCTCCACTTT

abundance: .
v_gene: TRBV2
j_gene: TRBJ1-1
d_gene: .
CDR3aa: CASKLSLVRGDEAFF
CDR3nt: TGTGCCAGCAAGCTCTCCCTGGTGCGGGGTGATGAAGCTTTCTTT

abundance: .
v_gene: TRBV3-1/TRBV3-2
j_gene: TRBJ2-1
d_gene: TRBD1
CDR3aa: CASSQVVGTGGFNEQFF
CDR3nt: TGTGCCAGCAGCCAAGTTGTCGGGACAGGGGGTTTCAATGAGCAGTTCTTC

abundance: once
v_gene: TRBV6-5
j_gene: TRBJ1-2
d_gene: .
CDR3aa: CASSYTDRYGYTF
CDR3nt: TGTGCCAGCAGTTACACAGATAGATATGGCTACACCTTC

abundance: .
v_gene: TRBV11-2
j_gene: TRBJ2-6
d_gene: TRBD1
CDR3aa: CASGQGRGLTGANVLTF
CDR3nt: TGTGCCTCCGGACAGGGAAGGGGCCTAACTGGGGCCAACGTCCTGACTTTC

abundance: .
v_gene: TRBV9
j_gene: TRBJ1-3
d_gene: .
CDR3aa: CASGVGSGNTIYF
CDR3nt: TGTGCCAGCGGTGTAGGTTCAGGAAACACCATATATTTT

abundance: .
v_gene: TRBV7-2
j_gene: TRBJ2-5
d_gene: .
CDR3aa: CASSLNRAETQYF
CDR3nt: TGTGCCAGCAGCTTAAACAGGGCGGAGACCCAGTACTTC

abundance: .
v_gene: TRBV4-3
j_gene: TRBJ2-7
d_gene: .
CDR3aa: CASSQGSGSSYEQYF
CDR3nt: TGCGCCAGCAGCCAAGGGAGCGGTAGCTCCTACGAGCAGTACTTC

abundance: few
v_gene: TRBV28
j_gene: TRBJ1-2
d_gene: .
CDR3aa: CASSLPGDYGYTF
CDR3nt: TGTGCCAGCAGCCTACCGGGGGACTATGGCTACACCTTC

abundance: .
v_gene: TRBV18
j_gene: TRBJ1-1
d_gene: .
CDR3aa: CASSPREGMSTEAFF
CDR3nt: TGTGCCAGCTCACCACGGGAGGGGATGAGCACTGAAGCTTTCTTT

abundance: .
v_gene: TRBV6-5
j_gene: TRBJ2-5
d_gene: TRBD1
CDR3aa: CASSYLRQGSGETQYF
CDR3nt: TGTGCCAGCAGTTACCTACGACAGGGGAGCGGGGAGACCCAGTACTTC

abundance: .
v_gene: TRBV6-1
j_gene: TRBJ2-3
d_gene: TRBD2
CDR3aa: CASSVGLAGGTDTQYF
CDR3nt: TGTGCCAGCAGTGTTGGACTAGCGGGAGGAACAGATACGCAGTATTTT

abundance: .
v_gene: TRBV19
j_gene: TRBJ1-6
d_gene: TRBD1
CDR3aa: CASSIEKGQANNSPLHF
CDR3nt: TGTGCCAGTAGTATCGAGAAAGGACAGGCGAATAATTCACCCCTCCACTTT

abundance: .
v_gene: TRBV12-5
j_gene: TRBJ2-3
d_gene: .
CDR3aa: CASGLADTQYF
CDR3nt: TGTGCTAGTGGTTTAGCCGATACGCAGTATTTT

abundance: .
v_gene: TRBV19
j_gene: TRBJ2-3
d_gene: TRBD1
CDR3aa: CASSQTGTGATDTQYF
CDR3nt: TGTGCCAGTAGCCAAACCGGGACAGGGGCCACAGATACGCAGTATTTT

abundance: .
v_gene: TRBV4-3
j_gene: TRBJ2-7
d_gene: .
CDR3aa: CASSQTRGEQYF
CDR3nt: TGCGCCAGCAGCCAGACTAGGGGCGAGCAGTACTTC

abundance: .
v_gene: TRBV7-2
j_gene: TRBJ1-5
d_gene: .
CDR3aa: CASSPSWGGSGNQPQHF
CDR3nt: TGTGCCAGCAGCCCCTCATGGGGGGGGAGTGGCAATCAGCCCCAGCATTTT

abundance: .
v_gene: TRBV28
j_gene: TRBJ1-2
d_gene: TRBD1
CDR3aa: CASSATGTGDGYTF
CDR3nt: TGTGCCAGCAGTGCAACCGGGACAGGGGATGGCTACACCTTC

abundance: .
v_gene: TRBV30
j_gene: TRBJ1-4
d_gene: .
CDR3aa: CAWSKRATPEKLFF
CDR3nt: TGTGCCTGGAGTAAGAGAGCGACTCCGGAAAAACTGTTTTTT

abundance: .
v_gene: TRBV4-3
j_gene: TRBJ2-1
d_gene: TRBD1
CDR3aa: CASRRDRSINSEQFF
CDR3nt: TGCGCCAGCAGAAGGGACAGGTCTATCAATAGTGAGCAGTTCTTC

abundance: few
v_gene: TRBV3-1/TRBV3-2
j_gene: TRBJ2-1
d_gene: TRBD1
CDR3aa: CASTKGSETGKQFF
CDR3nt: TGTGCCAGCACCAAGGGGTCAGAGACAGGGAAGCAGTTCTTC